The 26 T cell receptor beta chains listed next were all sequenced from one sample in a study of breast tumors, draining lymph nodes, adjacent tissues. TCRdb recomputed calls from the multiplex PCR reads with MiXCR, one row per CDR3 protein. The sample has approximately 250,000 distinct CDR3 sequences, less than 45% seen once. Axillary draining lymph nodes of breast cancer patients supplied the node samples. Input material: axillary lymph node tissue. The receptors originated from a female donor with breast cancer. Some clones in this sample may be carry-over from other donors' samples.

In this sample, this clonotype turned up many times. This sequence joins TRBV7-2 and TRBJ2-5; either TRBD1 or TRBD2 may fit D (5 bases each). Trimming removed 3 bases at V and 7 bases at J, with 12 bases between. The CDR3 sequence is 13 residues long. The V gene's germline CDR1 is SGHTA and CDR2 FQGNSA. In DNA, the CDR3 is TGTGCCAGCAGCTTCATGGGGGAAGGGACCCAGTACTTC. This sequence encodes CASSFMGEGTQYF.

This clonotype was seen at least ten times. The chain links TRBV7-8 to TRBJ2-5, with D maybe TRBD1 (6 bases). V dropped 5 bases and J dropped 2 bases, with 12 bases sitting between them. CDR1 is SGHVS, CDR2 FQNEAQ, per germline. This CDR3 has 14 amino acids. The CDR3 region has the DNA TGTGCCAGCAGCCCCGGACAGAAACAAGAGACCCAGTACTTC. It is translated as CASSPGQKQETQYF.

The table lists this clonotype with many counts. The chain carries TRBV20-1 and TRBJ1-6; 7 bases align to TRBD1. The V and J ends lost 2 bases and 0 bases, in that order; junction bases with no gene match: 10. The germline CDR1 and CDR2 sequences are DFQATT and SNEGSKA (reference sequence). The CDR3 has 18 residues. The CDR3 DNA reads TGCAGTGCTAGAAAGGGCGGGACAGCGAGCTCCTATAATTCACCCCTCCACTTT. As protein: CSARKGGTASSYNSPLHF.

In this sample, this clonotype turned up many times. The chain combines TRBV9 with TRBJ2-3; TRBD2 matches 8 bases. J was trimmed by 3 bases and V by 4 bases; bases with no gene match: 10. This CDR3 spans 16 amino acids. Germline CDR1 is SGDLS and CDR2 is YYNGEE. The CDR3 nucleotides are TGTGCCAGCAGCCTCTCCCCCGGGAGGGGTACAGATACGCAGTATTTT. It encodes CASSLSPGRGTDTQYF.

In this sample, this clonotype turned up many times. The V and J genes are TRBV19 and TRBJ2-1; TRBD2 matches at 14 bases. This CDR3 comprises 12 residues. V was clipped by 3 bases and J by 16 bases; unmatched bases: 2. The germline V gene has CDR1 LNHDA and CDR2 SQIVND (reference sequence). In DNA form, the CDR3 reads TGTGCCAGTAGTATGACTAGCGGGAGGGCCTTCTTC. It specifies CASSMTSGRAFF.

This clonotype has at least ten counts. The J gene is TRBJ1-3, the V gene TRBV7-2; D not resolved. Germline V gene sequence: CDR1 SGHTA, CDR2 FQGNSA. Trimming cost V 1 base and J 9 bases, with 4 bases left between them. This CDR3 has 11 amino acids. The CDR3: CASSLGSTIYF. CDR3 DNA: TGTGCCAGCAGCTTAGGGAGCACCATATATTTT.

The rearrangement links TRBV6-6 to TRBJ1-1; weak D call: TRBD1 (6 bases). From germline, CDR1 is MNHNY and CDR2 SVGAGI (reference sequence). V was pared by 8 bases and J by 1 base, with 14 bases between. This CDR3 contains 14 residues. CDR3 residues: CASGPWGANTEAFF. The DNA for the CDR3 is TGTGCCAGCGGTCCTTGGGGGGCGAACACTGAAGCTTTCTTT.

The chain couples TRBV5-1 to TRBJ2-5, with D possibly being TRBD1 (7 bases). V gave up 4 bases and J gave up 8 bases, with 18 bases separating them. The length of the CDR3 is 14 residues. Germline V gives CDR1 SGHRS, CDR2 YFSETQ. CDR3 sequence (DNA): TGCGCCAGCAGCGTAGGGACTGGACAGGACACCCAGTACTTC. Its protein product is CASSVGTGQDTQYF.

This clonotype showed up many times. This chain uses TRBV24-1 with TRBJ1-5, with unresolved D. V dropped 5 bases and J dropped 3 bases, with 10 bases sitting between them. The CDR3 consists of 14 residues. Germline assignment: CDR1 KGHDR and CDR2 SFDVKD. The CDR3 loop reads CATSAHSYNQPQHF. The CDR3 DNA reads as TGTGCCACCAGTGCACATAGTTACAATCAGCCCCAGCATTTT.

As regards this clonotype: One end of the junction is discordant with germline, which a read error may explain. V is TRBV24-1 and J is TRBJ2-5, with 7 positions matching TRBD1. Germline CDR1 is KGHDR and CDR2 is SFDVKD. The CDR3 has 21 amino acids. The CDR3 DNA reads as TGTGCCACACTCTACCGGTGGCAGGGGGACGTTTGTAAGAGGAGTAGAGAGCCCCAGTACTTC. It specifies CATLYRWQGDVCKRSREPQYF.

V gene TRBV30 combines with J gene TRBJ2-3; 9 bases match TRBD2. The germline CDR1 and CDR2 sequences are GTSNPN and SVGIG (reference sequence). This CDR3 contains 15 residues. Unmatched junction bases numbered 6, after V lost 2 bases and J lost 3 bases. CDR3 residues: CAWSFLAGRTDTQYF. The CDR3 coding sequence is TGTGCCTGGAGTTTCCTAGCGGGAAGGACAGATACGCAGTATTTT.

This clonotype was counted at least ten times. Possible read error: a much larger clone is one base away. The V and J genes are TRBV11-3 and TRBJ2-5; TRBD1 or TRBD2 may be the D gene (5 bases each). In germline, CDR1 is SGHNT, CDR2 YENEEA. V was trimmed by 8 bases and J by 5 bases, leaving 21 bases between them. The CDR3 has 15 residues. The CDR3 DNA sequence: TGTGCCAGCGGGGGAACTGGCGCGGCAGCTGAGACCCAGTACTTC. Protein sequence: CASGGTGAAAETQYF.

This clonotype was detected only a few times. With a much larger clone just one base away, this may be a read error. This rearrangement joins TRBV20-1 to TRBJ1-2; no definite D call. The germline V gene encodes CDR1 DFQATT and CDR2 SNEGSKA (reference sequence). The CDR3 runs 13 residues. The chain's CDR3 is CSARGGFDYAYTF. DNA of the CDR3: TGCAGTGCCCGAGGTGGGTTCGACTATGCCTACACCTTC.

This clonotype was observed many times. The CDR3 coding sequence is TGTGCCAGCAGGCCCCCGGGACAGGCTGGCTACACCTTC. Protein: CASRPPGQAGYTF. This chain links TRBV6-5 with TRBJ1-2; TRBD1 matches at 8 bases. The trim removed 6 bases at V and 7 bases at J, leaving 7 bases unmatched. This CDR3 comprises 13 residues. From germline, CDR1 is MNHEY and CDR2 SVGAGI.

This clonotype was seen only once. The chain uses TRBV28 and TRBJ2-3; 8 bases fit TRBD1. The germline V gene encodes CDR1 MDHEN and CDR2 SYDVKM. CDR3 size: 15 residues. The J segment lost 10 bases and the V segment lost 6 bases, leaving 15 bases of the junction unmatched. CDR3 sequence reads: CASSPTGTGPLAQYF. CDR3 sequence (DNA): TGTGCCAGCAGCCCAACCGGGACAGGACCCCTTGCGCAGTATTTT.

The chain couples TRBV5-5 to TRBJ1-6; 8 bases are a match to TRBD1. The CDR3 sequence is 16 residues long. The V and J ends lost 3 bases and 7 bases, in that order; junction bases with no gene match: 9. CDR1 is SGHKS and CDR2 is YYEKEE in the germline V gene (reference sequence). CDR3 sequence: CASSSLGQGANSPLHF. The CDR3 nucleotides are TGTGCCAGCAGCTCCCTTGGGCAGGGGGCGAATTCACCCCTCCACTTT.

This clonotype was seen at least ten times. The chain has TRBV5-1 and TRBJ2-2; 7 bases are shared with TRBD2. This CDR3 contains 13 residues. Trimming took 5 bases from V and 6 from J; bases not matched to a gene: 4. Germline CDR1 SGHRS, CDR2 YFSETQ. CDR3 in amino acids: CASRLAGPGELFF. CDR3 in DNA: TGCGCCAGCAGGTTAGCGGGCCCCGGGGAGCTGTTTTTT. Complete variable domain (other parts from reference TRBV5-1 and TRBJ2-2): KAGVTQTPRYLIKTRGQQVTLSCSPISGHRSVSWYQQTPGQGLQFLFEYFSETQRNKGNFPGRFSGRQFSNSRSEMNVSTLELGDSALYLCASRLAGPGELFFGEGSRLTVL.

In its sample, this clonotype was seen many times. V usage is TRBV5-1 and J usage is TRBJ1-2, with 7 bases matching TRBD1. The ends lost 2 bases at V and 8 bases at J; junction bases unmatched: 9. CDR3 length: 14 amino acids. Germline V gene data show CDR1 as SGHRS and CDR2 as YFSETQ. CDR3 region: CASSFRQGTDGYTF. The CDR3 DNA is TGCGCCAGCAGCTTCCGACAGGGAACGGACGGCTACACCTTC. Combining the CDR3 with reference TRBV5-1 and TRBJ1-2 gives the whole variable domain KAGVTQTPRYLIKTRGQQVTLSCSPISGHRSVSWYQQTPGQGLQFLFEYFSETQRNKGNFPGRFSGRQFSNSRSEMNVSTLELGDSALYLCASSFRQGTDGYTFGSGTRLTVV.

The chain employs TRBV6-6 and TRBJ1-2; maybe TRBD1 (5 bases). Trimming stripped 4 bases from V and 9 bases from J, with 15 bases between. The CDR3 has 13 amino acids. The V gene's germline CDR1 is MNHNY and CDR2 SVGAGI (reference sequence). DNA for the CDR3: TGTGCCAGCAGTTCTGCGACAGAGCCGCGCTACACCTTC. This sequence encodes CASSSATEPRYTF.

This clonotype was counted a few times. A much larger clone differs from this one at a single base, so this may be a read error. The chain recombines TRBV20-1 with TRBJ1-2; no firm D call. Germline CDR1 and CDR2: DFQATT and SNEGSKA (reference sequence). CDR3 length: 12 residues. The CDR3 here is CSARGTQNGSTF. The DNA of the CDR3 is TGCAGTGCTAGAGGCACCCAGAATGGCTCCACCTTC.

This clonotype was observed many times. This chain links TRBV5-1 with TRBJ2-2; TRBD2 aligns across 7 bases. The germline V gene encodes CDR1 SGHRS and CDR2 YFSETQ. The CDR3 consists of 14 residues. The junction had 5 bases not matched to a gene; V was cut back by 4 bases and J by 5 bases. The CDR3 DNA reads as TGCGCCAGCAGCGAAGGGACTATTACCGGGGAGCTGTTTTTT. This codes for CASSEGTITGELFF.

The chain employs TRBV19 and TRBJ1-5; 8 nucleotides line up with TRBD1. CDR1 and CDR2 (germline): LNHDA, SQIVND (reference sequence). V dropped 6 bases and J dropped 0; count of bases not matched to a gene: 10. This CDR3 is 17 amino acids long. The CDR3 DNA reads TGTGCCAGTAGAGGCAGGGGGCGCGACTATAGCAATCAGCCCCAGCATTTT. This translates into CASRGRGRDYSNQPQHF.

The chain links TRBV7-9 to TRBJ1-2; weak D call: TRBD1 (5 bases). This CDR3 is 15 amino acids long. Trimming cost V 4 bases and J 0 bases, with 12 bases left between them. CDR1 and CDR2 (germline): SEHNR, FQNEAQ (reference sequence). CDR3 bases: TGTGCCAGCAGCTGGGTGGGGGGAACTAACTATGGCTACACCTTC. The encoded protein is CASSWVGGTNYGYTF.

The CDR3 reads CASSEASGTGANVLTF. The CDR3 DNA sequence: TGTGCCAGCAGTGAAGCCTCAGGAACCGGGGCCAACGTCCTGACTTTC. The chain is built from TRBV25-1 and TRBJ2-6; D is unclear. Trimming removed 2 bases at V and 4 bases at J, with 12 bases between. Germline CDR1 reads MGHDK; CDR2 reads SYGVNS. This CDR3 has 16 residues.

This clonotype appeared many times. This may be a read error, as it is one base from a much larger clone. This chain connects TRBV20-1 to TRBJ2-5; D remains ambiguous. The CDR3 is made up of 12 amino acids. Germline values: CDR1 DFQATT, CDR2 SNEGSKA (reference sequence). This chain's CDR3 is CSARDDTETPYF. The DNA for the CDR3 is TGCAGTGCTAGAGATGACACAGAGACCCCGTACTTC.

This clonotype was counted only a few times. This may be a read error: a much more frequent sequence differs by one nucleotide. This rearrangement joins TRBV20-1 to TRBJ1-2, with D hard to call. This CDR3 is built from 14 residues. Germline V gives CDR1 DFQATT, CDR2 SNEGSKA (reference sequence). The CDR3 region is CSARERGPNSGYTF. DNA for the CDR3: TGCAGTGCTAGAGAGAGAGGACCTAACTCTGGCTACACCTTC.